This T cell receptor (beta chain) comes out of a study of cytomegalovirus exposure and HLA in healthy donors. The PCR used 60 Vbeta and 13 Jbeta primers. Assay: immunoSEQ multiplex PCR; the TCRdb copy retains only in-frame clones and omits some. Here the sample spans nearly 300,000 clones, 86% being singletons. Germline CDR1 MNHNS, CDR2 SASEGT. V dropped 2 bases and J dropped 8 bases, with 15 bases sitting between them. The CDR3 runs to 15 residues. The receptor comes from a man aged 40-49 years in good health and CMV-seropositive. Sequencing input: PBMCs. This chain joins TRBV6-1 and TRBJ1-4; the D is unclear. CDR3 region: CASSEPWTLGEKLFF. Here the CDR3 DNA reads TGTGCCAGCAGTGAACCCTGGACTCTGGGAGAAAAACTGTTTTTT.